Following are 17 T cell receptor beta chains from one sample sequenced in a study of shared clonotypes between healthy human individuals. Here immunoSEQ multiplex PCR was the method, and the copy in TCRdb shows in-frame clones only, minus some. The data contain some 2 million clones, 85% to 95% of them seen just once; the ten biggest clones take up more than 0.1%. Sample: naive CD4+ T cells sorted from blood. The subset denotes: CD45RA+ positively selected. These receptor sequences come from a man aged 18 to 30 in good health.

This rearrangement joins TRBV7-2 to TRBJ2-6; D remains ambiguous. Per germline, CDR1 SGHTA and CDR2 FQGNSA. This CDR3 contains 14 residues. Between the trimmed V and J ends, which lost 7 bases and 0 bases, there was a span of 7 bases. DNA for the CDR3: TGTGCCAGCACCATTACCTCTGGGGCCAACGTCCTGACTTTC. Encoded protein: CASTITSGANVLTF.

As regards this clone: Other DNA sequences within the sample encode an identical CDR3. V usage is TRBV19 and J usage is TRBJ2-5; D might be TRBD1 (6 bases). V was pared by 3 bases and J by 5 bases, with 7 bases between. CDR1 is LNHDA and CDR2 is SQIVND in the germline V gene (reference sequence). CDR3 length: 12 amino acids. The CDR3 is CASSIRGETQYF. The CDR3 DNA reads TGTGCCAGTAGTATCAGGGGCGAGACCCAGTACTTC.

This CDR3 reads CASSSGQKSEAFF. CDR3 coding DNA: TGTGCCAGCAGTTCTGGACAGAAAAGTGAAGCTTTCTTT. The rearrangement links TRBV28 to TRBJ1-1; tentatively, D is TRBD1 (6 bases). The CDR3 is made up of 13 amino acids. CDR1 and CDR2 from the germline V gene are MDHEN and SYDVKM. Trimming removed 4 bases at V and 7 bases at J, with 13 bases between.

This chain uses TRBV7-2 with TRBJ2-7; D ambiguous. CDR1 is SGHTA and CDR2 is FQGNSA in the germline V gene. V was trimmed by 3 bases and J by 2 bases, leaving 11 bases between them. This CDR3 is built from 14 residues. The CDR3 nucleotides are TGTGCCAGCAGCTTTTCACCGAGTCCCTACGAGCAGTACTTC. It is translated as CASSFSPSPYEQYF.

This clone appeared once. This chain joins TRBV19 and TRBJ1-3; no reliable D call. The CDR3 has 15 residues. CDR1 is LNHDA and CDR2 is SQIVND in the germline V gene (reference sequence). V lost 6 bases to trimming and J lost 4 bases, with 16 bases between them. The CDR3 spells CASRTSGAAGNTIYF. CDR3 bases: TGTGCCAGTAGGACTAGCGGCGCTGCCGGAAACACCATATATTTT.

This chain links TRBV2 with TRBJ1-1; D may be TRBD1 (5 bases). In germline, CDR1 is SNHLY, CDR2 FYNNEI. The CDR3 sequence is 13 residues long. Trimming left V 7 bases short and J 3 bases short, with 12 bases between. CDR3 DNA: TGTGCCAGCAACAGAGGGGAAGACACTGAAGCTTTCTTT. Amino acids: CASNRGEDTEAFF.

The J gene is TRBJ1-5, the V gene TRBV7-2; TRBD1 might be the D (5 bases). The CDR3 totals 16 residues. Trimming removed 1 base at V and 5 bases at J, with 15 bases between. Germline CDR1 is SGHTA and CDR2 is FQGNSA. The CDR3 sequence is CASSLDVFRGDQPQHF. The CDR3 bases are TGTGCCAGCAGCTTAGACGTCTTTAGAGGGGATCAGCCCCAGCATTTT.

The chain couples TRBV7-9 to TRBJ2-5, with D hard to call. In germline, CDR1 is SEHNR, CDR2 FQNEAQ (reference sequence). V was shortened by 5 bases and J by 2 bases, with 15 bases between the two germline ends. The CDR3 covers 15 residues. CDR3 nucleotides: TGTGCCAGCAGCCGGGCCCAATCCCATCAAGAGACCCAGTACTTC. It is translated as CASSRAQSHQETQYF. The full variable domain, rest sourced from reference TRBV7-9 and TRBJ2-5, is DTGVSQNPRHKITKRGQNVTFRCDPISEHNRLYWYRQTLGQGPEFLTYFQNEAQLEKSRLLSDRFSAERPKGSFSTLEIQRTEQGDSAMYLCASSRAQSHQETQYFGPGTRLLVL.

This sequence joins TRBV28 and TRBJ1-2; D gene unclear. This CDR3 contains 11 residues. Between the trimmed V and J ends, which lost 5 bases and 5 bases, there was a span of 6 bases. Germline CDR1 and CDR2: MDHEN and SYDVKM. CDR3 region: CASSLAYGYTF. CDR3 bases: TGTGCCAGCAGTCTCGCTTATGGCTACACCTTC.

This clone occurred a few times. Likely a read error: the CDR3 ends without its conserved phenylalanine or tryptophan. The CDR3 DNA follows: TGTGCCAGTAGTGCTGTTGAAGCTTTCCTT. It yields the protein CASSAVEAFL. This chain joins TRBV19 and TRBJ1-1; D unclear. From germline, CDR1 is LNHDA and CDR2 SQIVND (reference sequence). The CDR3 has 10 amino acids. The V end lost 5 bases, the J end lost 7 bases, and 5 bases lay between the germline ends.

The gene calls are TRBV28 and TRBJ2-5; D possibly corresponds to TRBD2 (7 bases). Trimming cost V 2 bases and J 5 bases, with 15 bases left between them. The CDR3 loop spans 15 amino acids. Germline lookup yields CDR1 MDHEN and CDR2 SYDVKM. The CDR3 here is CASSLSGGAIETQYF. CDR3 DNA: TGTGCCAGCAGTTTAAGTGGGGGGGCCATCGAGACCCAGTACTTC.

CDR3 region: CASSLGRTGYEQFF. The DNA for the CDR3 is TGTGCCAGCAGCTTAGGGAGGACGGGCTATGAGCAGTTCTTC. The rearrangement uses TRBV7-2 and TRBJ2-1; D is perhaps TRBD2 (5 bases). The germline CDR1 and CDR2 sequences are SGHTA and FQGNSA. Trimming pared 1 base from V and 8 bases from J, leaving 12 bases between. CDR3 length: 14 residues.

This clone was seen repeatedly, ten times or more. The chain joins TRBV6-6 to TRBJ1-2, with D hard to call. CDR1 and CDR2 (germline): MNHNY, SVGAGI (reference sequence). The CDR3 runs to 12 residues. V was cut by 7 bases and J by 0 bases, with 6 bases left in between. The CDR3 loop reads CASNTANYGYTF. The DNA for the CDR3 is TGTGCCAGCAACACAGCTAACTATGGCTACACCTTC.

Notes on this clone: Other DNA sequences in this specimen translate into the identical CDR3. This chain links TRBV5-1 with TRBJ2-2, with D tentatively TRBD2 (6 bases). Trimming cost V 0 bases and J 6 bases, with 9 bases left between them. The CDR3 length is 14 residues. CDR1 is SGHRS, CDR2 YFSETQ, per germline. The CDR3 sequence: CASSLDPGAGELFF. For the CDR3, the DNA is TGCGCCAGCAGCTTGGATCCGGGAGCCGGGGAGCTGTTTTTT.

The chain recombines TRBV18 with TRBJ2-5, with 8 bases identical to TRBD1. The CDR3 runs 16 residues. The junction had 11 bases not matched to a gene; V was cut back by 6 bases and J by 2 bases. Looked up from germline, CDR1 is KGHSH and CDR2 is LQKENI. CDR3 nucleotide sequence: TGTGCCAGCTCGCCCCGACAGGGGAATAATCAAGAGACCCAGTACTTC. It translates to CASSPRQGNNQETQYF.

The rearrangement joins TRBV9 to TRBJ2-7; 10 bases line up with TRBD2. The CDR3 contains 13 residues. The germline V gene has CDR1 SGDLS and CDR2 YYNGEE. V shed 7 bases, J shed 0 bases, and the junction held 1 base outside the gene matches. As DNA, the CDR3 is TGTGCCAGCTCTAGCGGGGGCTCCTACGAGCAGTACTTC. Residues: CASSSGGSYEQYF.

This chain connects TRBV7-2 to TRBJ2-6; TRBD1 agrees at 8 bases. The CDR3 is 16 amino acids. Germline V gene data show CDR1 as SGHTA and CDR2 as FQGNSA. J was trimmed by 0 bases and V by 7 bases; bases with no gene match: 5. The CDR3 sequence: CASNRQGFSGANVLTF. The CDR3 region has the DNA TGTGCCAGCAACCGACAGGGGTTCTCTGGGGCCAACGTCCTGACTTTC.